This T cell receptor beta chain derives from a study of T cell clonality in common variable immunodeficiency. Findings and limits, study-wide: Common variable immunodeficiency TCR beta sequences reportedly had fewer deletions and N-nucleotide insertions.

Reduced serum IgG, IgA and/or IgM plus specific antibody deficiency defined CVID. All CVID subjects were on immunoglobulin replacement for at least one year. Libraries were prepared by immunoSEQ multiplex PCR; TCRdb keeps only in-frame clonotypes and omits some of them. The specimen has about 34,000 clones, none found just once. This clone was observed a handful of times. Its target is not known. Read data end 3 residues before the CDR3 end; the end is taken from the germline J gene. Germline CDR1 MNHEY, CDR2 SVGEGT. The ends lost 4 bases at V and 2 bases at J; junction bases unmatched: 6. CDR3 size: 16 residues.

The chain employs TRBV6-2 or TRBV6-3 and TRBJ2-1, with 9 bases fitting TRBD2. This sequence was found in a human donor with common variable immunodeficiency. Sequenced material: peripheral blood mononuclear cells. CDR3 amino acids: CASSFRLAAPYNEQFF. The sequenced part of the CDR3 DNA is TGTGCCAGCAGTTTTAGACTAGCGGCCCCCTACAATGAG.